These T cell receptor beta chains were read from a single sample in a study of blood T cell repertoires in COVID-19. Measured with immunoSEQ multiplex PCR; TCRdb has only the in-frame clones, and not every one. The table shows about 310,000 clones, with roughly 88% occurring only once. The specimen was PBMCs or T cells enriched from blood (not recorded which). The receptor source for this set is a man younger than 40 who had recovered from COVID-19. Each CDR3 is given with its conserved first and last residue.

v_gene: TRBV9; CDR3aa: CASSVEGTASDTQYF
v_gene: TRBV18; CDR3aa: CASSPPGSGRTYEQYF
v_gene: TRBV30; CDR3aa: CAWSRGSPLHF
v_gene: TRBV5-1; CDR3aa: CASSLTVAKNIQYF
v_gene: TRBV4-3; CDR3aa: CASSQDLSPYGYTF
v_gene: TRBV9; CDR3aa: CASSPLAGAYNEQFF
v_gene: TRBV5-5; CDR3aa: CASTRGTGGVLSYNEQFF
v_gene: TRBV5-6; CDR3aa: CASSSASQHEQFF
v_gene: TRBV5-4; CDR3aa: CASSTSGGRTNTQYF
v_gene: TRBV30; CDR3aa: CAWSVARGYEQYF
v_gene: TRBV5-6; CDR3aa: CASSLGGGFEQYF
v_gene: TRBV4-1; CDR3aa: CASSQESRDSPLHF
v_gene: TRBV5-4; CDR3aa: CASSLMPGGKGRYGYTF
v_gene: TRBV3-1/TRBV3-2; CDR3aa: CASKTSRGVSYNEQFF
v_gene: TRBV11-2; CDR3aa: CASSFGTGSYTF
v_gene: TRBV9; CDR3aa: CASSVGTANQPQHF
v_gene: TRBV5-8; CDR3aa: CASSAQGGEAEKLFF
v_gene: TRBV5-4; CDR3aa: CASSGGGAGGIDEQYF
v_gene: TRBV6-4; CDR3aa: CASSGLAGGLDTQYF
v_gene: TRBV7-9; CDR3aa: CASSSGLAGDTDTQYF
v_gene: TRBV3-1/TRBV3-2; CDR3aa: CASSQDPGYSEAFF
v_gene: TRBV3-1/TRBV3-2; CDR3aa: CASSQVFSGELFF
v_gene: TRBV2; CDR3aa: CASRDRDVLFGDTQYF
v_gene: TRBV2; CDR3aa: CASSERRYTF
v_gene: TRBV2; CDR3aa: CASSEAGGITGELFF
v_gene: TRBV19; CDR3aa: CASSQINYGYTF
v_gene: TRBV7-9; CDR3aa: CASSSATNRVGYTF
v_gene: TRBV5-6; CDR3aa: CASSVRDTEAFF
v_gene: TRBV10-3; CDR3aa: CAVQGDTQYF
v_gene: TRBV6-1; CDR3aa: CASSEGAQPARELFF
v_gene: TRBV9; CDR3aa: CASSITPGTYEQYF
v_gene: TRBV10-3; CDR3aa: CAISGRGMNTEAFF
v_gene: TRBV12-3/TRBV12-4; CDR3aa: CASSWEGYGYTF
v_gene: TRBV18; CDR3aa: CASSGPGTGSTGELFF
v_gene: TRBV11-2; CDR3aa: CASSFFRGSQETQYF
v_gene: TRBV5-3; CDR3aa: CASTNGGSGELFF
v_gene: TRBV9; CDR3aa: CASSVTPNTEAFF
v_gene: TRBV7-8; CDR3aa: CASSSKPGHNNSPLHF
v_gene: TRBV15; CDR3aa: CATSRGLQGYPGELFF
v_gene: TRBV7-2; CDR3aa: CASSLAGQAFYEQYF
v_gene: TRBV28; CDR3aa: CASSARKNRGRNYGYTF
v_gene: TRBV7-2; CDR3aa: CASSSDYNYGYTF
v_gene: TRBV3-1/TRBV3-2; CDR3aa: CASSQDGGGTPLHF
v_gene: TRBV5-5; CDR3aa: CASSPRGGYGAYEQYF
v_gene: TRBV5-1; CDR3aa: CASSLGAEYNEQFF
v_gene: TRBV18; CDR3aa: CASSPPGQGNEQFF
v_gene: TRBV2; CDR3aa: CASSEVRDSYYNEQFF
v_gene: TRBV30; CDR3aa: CAWSPQGALAYGYTF